A single sample is the source of the 18 T cell receptor beta chains below, sequenced in a study of blood T cell repertoires in COVID-19. TCRdb's copy holds only in-frame clones and misses some; the assay was immunoSEQ multiplex PCR. The sample yields more than 200,000 clones, roughly 86% seen once. Sample: peripheral blood. The receptors come from a woman in her sixties or seventies with COVID-19, enrolled during active disease.

The chain joins TRBV7-9 to TRBJ1-2; 8 bases fit TRBD1. J was trimmed by 0 bases and V by 1 base; bases with no gene match: 13. The CDR3 covers 19 residues. CDR1 SEHNR and CDR2 FQNEAQ come from the germline V gene (reference sequence). The CDR3 DNA is TGTGCCAGCAGCTTAGTAGTCGGACAGGGATTCTTACCTAACTATGGCTACACCTTC. The encoded protein is CASSLVVGQGFLPNYGYTF.

The chain combines TRBV6-5 with TRBJ2-2, with D uncertain. The length of the CDR3 is 13 residues. Germline assignment: CDR1 MNHEY and CDR2 SVGAGI. V lost 2 bases and J 7 bases, leaving 8 bases between the germline ends. DNA for the CDR3: TGTGCCAGCAGTTACCTCCAGGTCGGGGAGCTGTTTTTT. As protein: CASSYLQVGELFF.

The J gene is TRBJ2-1, the V gene TRBV6-5; D perhaps matches TRBD1 (6 bases). The CDR3 loop spans 14 amino acids. Trimming removed 7 bases at V and 8 bases at J, with 18 bases between. In germline, CDR1 is MNHEY, CDR2 SVGAGI. In DNA form, the CDR3 reads TGTGCCAGCACTCTAGGGGGAGATCGAGATGAGCAGTTCTTC. Its protein product is CASTLGGDRDEQFF.

V is TRBV10-1 and J is TRBJ1-4; the D gene is possibly TRBD1 (6 bases). Per the germline V gene, CDR1 is WNHNN and CDR2 is SYGVQD (reference sequence). The CDR3 is 17 amino acids. V was shortened by 0 bases and J by 8 bases, with 19 bases between the two germline ends. The CDR3 region is CASSESILGRGHEKLFF. The CDR3 DNA follows: TGCGCCAGCAGTGAGTCGATCCTTGGCAGGGGACACGAAAAACTGTTTTTT.

This clone was seen a single time. The rearrangement joins TRBV28 to TRBJ1-2; 7 positions agree with TRBD1. Unmatched junction bases numbered 7, after V lost 5 bases and J lost 4 bases. The CDR3 length is 14 residues. Germline CDR1 reads MDHEN; CDR2 reads SYDVKM. CDR3 in DNA: TGTGCCAGCAGTCCCGCTGGGACAGCCTATGGCTACACCTTC. Its protein product is CASSPAGTAYGYTF.

The V gene is TRBV10-3, the J gene TRBJ1-5, with 9 bases lining up with TRBD1. The germline V gene encodes CDR1 ENHRY and CDR2 SYGVKD. Unmatched junction bases numbered 15, after V lost 10 bases and J lost 8 bases. The CDR3 extends over 15 amino acids. The CDR3 here is CATRGSDRGKEPQHF. The CDR3 nucleotides read TGTGCCACCCGAGGATCGGACAGGGGTAAGGAGCCCCAGCATTTT.

This clone was observed a handful of times. The chain links TRBV7-2 to TRBJ2-1; weak D call: TRBD2 (6 bases). Germline V CDR1 and CDR2: SGHTA, FQGNSA. V lost 8 bases, J lost 4 bases, and 12 bases lay in between. CDR3 length: 13 residues. CDR3 in DNA: TGTGCCAGCGGCCCGCGGGGTTACAATGAGCAGTTCTTC. Translation: CASGPRGYNEQFF.

The chain links TRBV5-4 to TRBJ2-7; D perhaps matches TRBD2 (6 bases). V lost 4 bases to trimming and J lost 0 bases, with 11 bases between them. The CDR3 loop spans 14 amino acids. Germline CDR1 SGHNT, CDR2 YYREEE (reference sequence). DNA for the CDR3: TGTGCCAGCAGCCGAGCGGGTCCCTCCTACGAGCAGTACTTC. It specifies CASSRAGPSYEQYF. Based on the CDR3 plus reference TRBV5-4 and TRBJ2-7, the full variable domain is ETGVTQSPTHLIKTRGQQVTLRCSSQSGHNTVSWYQQALGQGPQFIFQYYREEENGRGNFPPRFSGLQFPNYSSELNVNALELDDSALYLCASSRAGPSYEQYFGPGTRLTVT.

V usage is TRBV3-1 (or the pseudogene TRBV3-2) and J usage is TRBJ1-1, with a tentative D call TRBD1 (6 bases). CDR3 length equals 14 residues. Germline V lookup: CDR1 LGHDT, CDR2 YNNKEL (reference sequence). The V gene lost 1 base and the J gene lost 6 bases, with 12 bases spanning the gap. The CDR3 loop reads CASSQVAGVPEAFF. CDR3 bases: TGTGCCAGCAGCCAAGTAGCAGGGGTTCCTGAAGCTTTCTTT.

The chain employs TRBV7-2 and TRBJ2-1; 12 bases line up with TRBD2. CDR1 and CDR2 from the germline V gene are SGHTA and FQGNSA. With V trimmed by 2 bases and J by 2 bases, 4 bases remained unmatched. The CDR3 runs 17 residues. As DNA, the CDR3 is TGTGCCAGCAGCTTAAGCCGACTAGCGGGGGCCTACAATGAGCAGTTCTTC. It translates to CASSLSRLAGAYNEQFF.

The rearrangement uses TRBV23-1 and TRBJ2-7; D gene unclear. TRBV23-1 is sorted into the ORF group, with uncertain function. Trimming stripped 8 bases from V and 2 bases from J, with 16 bases between. This CDR3 comprises 14 residues. CDR3 sequence: CASPGSVKTYEQYF. CDR3 DNA: TGCGCCAGCCCCGGGTCAGTTAAAACCTACGAGCAGTACTTC.

Comment on this clone: Other DNA variants within this sample encode the same CDR3. This chain joins TRBV6-5 and TRBJ1-2; the match to TRBD1 covers 8 bases. The CDR3 length is 13 residues. Germline V gene lookup returns CDR1 MNHEY and CDR2 SVGAGI. V lost 3 bases, J lost 4 bases, and 1 base stayed unmatched. This CDR3 reads CASSYDRGYGYTF. The CDR3 coding sequence is TGTGCCAGCAGTTATGACAGGGGCTATGGCTACACCTTC.

The chain uses TRBV7-9 and TRBJ2-1; 7 nucleotides match TRBD2. The CDR3 consists of 15 residues. Germline V CDR1 and CDR2: SEHNR, FQNEAQ (reference sequence). Trimming cost V 3 bases and J 4 bases; bases outside gene matches: 6. CDR3 in DNA: TGTGCCAGCAGCTTCCAAGCGGGATCTTACAATGAGCAGTTCTTC. Translated: CASSFQAGSYNEQFF.

The V gene is TRBV5-1, the J gene TRBJ2-1, with D perhaps matching TRBD2 (6 bases). Germline V gives CDR1 SGHRS, CDR2 YFSETQ. This CDR3 region has 16 residues. Trimming pared 0 bases from V and 5 bases from J, leaving 15 bases between. This CDR3 reads CASSLGSRDLNNEQFF. In nucleotides, the CDR3 is TGCGCCAGCAGCTTGGGTTCGCGGGACCTAAACAATGAGCAGTTCTTC. Full variable domain (rest looked up from reference TRBV5-1 and TRBJ2-1): KAGVTQTPRYLIKTRGQQVTLSCSPISGHRSVSWYQQTPGQGLQFLFEYFSETQRNKGNFPGRFSGRQFSNSRSEMNVSTLELGDSALYLCASSLGSRDLNNEQFFGPGTRLTVL.

The chain combines TRBV21-1 with TRBJ2-1; TRBD2 is the table's D call, not checked against the DNA. TRBV21-1 is annotated as a pseudogene. The CDR3 length is 19 residues. In nucleotides, the CDR3 is TGTGCCAGCAGCAAGGCCACCCCCCTTAGCGGGAGGGCCCAGGATGAGCAGTTCTTC. It specifies CASSKATPLSGRAQDEQFF.

The V call is TRBV5-1, the J call TRBJ2-1; TRBD2 agrees at 7 bases. Germline-derived CDR1 and CDR2 are SGHRS and YFSETQ. The ends lost 6 bases at V and 0 bases at J; junction bases unmatched: 3. The CDR3 length is 14 residues. This chain's CDR3 is CASNERDSYNEQFF. In DNA, the CDR3 is TGCGCCAGCAATGAGCGGGACTCCTACAATGAGCAGTTCTTC.

The chain carries TRBV19 and TRBJ2-7; D is uncertain. This CDR3 contains 17 residues. CDR1 and CDR2 from the germline V gene are LNHDA and SQIVND (reference sequence). V gave up 1 base and J gave up 3 bases, with 19 bases separating them. As DNA, the CDR3 is TGTGCCAGTAGTATAGTCCTTGGTGGGCAGACGATCTACGAGCAGTACTTC. This sequence encodes CASSIVLGGQTIYEQYF.

This clone appeared once. The chain recombines TRBV30 with TRBJ1-1, with a weak D call TRBD1 (6 bases). The germline CDR1 and CDR2 sequences are GTSNPN and SVGIG (reference sequence). The CDR3 contains 16 residues. Trimming took off 2 bases at V and 0 bases at J, with 16 bases between the two ends. DNA of the CDR3: TGTGCCTGGAGTTCTGCAGGGGTCGGGATGAACACTGAAGCTTTCTTT. Translating gives CAWSSAGVGMNTEAFF.